The rows below give T cell receptor beta chains drawn from one sample of a study of blood T cells in healthy people across ages. TCRdb ran MiXCR on the 5' RACE reads and lists one entry per CDR3 protein. The repertoire holds more than 1.4 million distinct CDR3 sequences, with about 43% as singletons. Sequencing input: blood. Source of these receptors: a woman aged 18-35 years in good health. Both conserved end residues are part of each CDR3. D genes are given only for firm matches. Clone size is stated in some rows and not others, as once, few, many or a class when expanded.

clone_size	v_call	j_call	d_call	cdr3_length	cdr3_aa	cdr3_nt
NA	TRBV30	TRBJ2-3	TRBD2	15	CAWSVRGGRTDTQYF	TGTGCCTGGAGTGTACGTGGCGGGAGAACAGATACGCAGTATTTT
NA	TRBV4-1	TRBJ2-7	NA	15	CASSRVEGTVYEQYF	TGCGCCAGCAGCCGAGTGGAGGGGACTGTTTACGAGCAGTACTTC
NA	TRBV6-1	TRBJ1-1	TRBD1	16	CASSEGQGARSTEAFF	TGTGCCAGCAGTGAGGGACAGGGGGCGCGGAGCACTGAAGCTTTCTTT
many	TRBV20-1	TRBJ2-7	NA	13	CSASEPSSYEQYF	TGCAGTGCTAGTGAGCCCTCCTCGTACGAGCAGTACTTC
few	TRBV29-1	TRBJ2-1	NA	13	CSAAGVPNNEQFF	TGCAGCGCAGCAGGGGTTCCCAACAATGAGCAGTTCTTC
NA	TRBV5-1	TRBJ2-5	TRBD1	13	CASSIGQDETQYF	TGCGCCAGCAGCATTGGACAGGACGAGACCCAGTACTTC
NA	TRBV10-1	TRBJ1-2	TRBD1	14	CASSKDRSNYGYTF	TGCGCCAGCAGTAAGGACAGGTCTAACTATGGCTACACCTTC
NA	TRBV7-2	TRBJ2-1	NA	14	CASSSLEGPYEQFF	TGTGCCAGCAGCTCCTTAGAGGGCCCCTATGAGCAGTTCTTC
NA	TRBV5-1	TRBJ1-1	NA	14	CASSGGPQGTEAFF	TGCGCCAGCAGCGGGGGCCCACAGGGAACTGAAGCTTTCTTT
NA	TRBV10-3	TRBJ2-1	NA	10	CLTKEWEQFF	TGTCTCACTAAGGAGTGGGAGCAGTTCTTC
NA	TRBV12-3/TRBV12-4	TRBJ1-1	NA	13	CASGIIMNTEAFF	TGTGCCAGCGGGATCATTATGAACACTGAAGCTTTCTTT
NA	TRBV12-3/TRBV12-4	TRBJ2-7	NA	15	CASSFVLGETYEQYF	TGTGCCAGCAGTTTCGTTCTAGGGGAAACCTACGAGCAGTACTTC
NA	TRBV7-2	TRBJ1-2	NA	14	CASSPRGGPYGYTF	TGTGCCAGCAGCCCGAGGGGGGGTCCCTATGGCTACACCTTC
NA	TRBV21-1	TRBJ2-7	NA	14	CASSRRRTSYEQYF	TGTGCCAGCAGCAGACGTCGAACCTCCTACGAGCAGTACTTC
NA	TRBV7-2	TRBJ2-7	TRBD2	16	CASSPQPGGNYYEQYF	TGTGCCAGCAGCCCCCAACCGGGAGGGAATTACTACGAGCAGTACTTC
few	TRBV20-1	TRBJ2-5	NA	15	CSATPGQITIETQYF	TGCAGTGCTACGCCGGGACAAATAACGATCGAGACCCAGTACTTC
NA	TRBV27	TRBJ1-1	NA	15	CASSLLGEGGTEAFF	TGTGCCAGCAGTTTATTAGGGGAGGGGGGCACTGAAGCTTTCTTT
few	TRBV7-2	TRBJ2-7	NA	14	CASSLRTDAYEQYF	TGTGCCAGCAGCTTAAGAACTGACGCCTACGAGCAGTACTTC
few	TRBV28	TRBJ2-5	TRBD2	19	CASSPIAGIYSTPMRGQYF	TGTGCCAGCAGTCCGATAGCGGGGATCTACTCTACCCCCATGAGGGGCCAGTACTTC
few	TRBV15	TRBJ1-2	TRBD1	15	CATSRAGQGWNGYTF	TGTGCCACCAGCAGAGCAGGACAGGGCTGGAATGGCTACACCTTC
NA	TRBV7-6	TRBJ1-5	NA	15	CASSLQDSHNQPQHF	TGTGCCAGCAGCCTCCAGGACAGCCACAATCAGCCCCAGCATTTT
NA	TRBV2	TRBJ1-1	NA	16	CASSEARLNMNTEAFF	TGTGCCAGCAGTGAAGCGCGCTTGAACATGAACACTGAAGCTTTCTTT
once	TRBV6-1	TRBJ1-2	NA	14	CASSEWGHTGGYTF	TGTGCCAGCAGTGAATGGGGGCACACCGGTGGCTACACCTTC
few	TRBV20-1	TRBJ1-1	NA	14	CSASEGLRIAEAFF	TGCAGTGCTAGTGAGGGGTTAAGGATCGCTGAAGCTTTCTTT
NA	TRBV30	TRBJ1-5	NA	14	CAWSEGVDNQPQHF	TGTGCCTGGAGTGAAGGGGTGGACAATCAGCCCCAGCATTTT
NA	TRBV29-1	TRBJ2-7	NA	17	CSVAATSRGQSYNEQYF	TGCAGCGTTGCTGCGACTAGCAGGGGCCAGTCCTACAATGAGCAGTACTTC
NA	TRBV5-1	TRBJ2-6	TRBD1	17	CASSLGQGPSGANVLTF	TGCGCCAGCAGCTTGGGACAGGGTCCCTCTGGGGCCAACGTCCTGACTTTC
few	TRBV9	TRBJ1-2	NA	15	CAIRIPGQGWDGYTF	TGTGCCATCAGGATACCGGGACAAGGATGGGATGGCTACACCTTC
NA	TRBV6-2/TRBV6-3	TRBJ2-7	TRBD2	15	CASSHSGSSANEQYF	TGTGCCAGCAGCCATAGCGGGAGTAGTGCCAATGAGCAGTACTTC
few	TRBV10-3	TRBJ2-5	TRBD2	16	CAIRPGTSGYQETQYF	TGTGCCATCAGACCCGGGACTAGCGGGTACCAAGAGACCCAGTACTTC
NA	TRBV2	TRBJ2-3	NA	16	CASSEATGPTTDTQYF	TGTGCCAGCAGTGAAGCTACGGGACCGACCACAGATACGCAGTATTTT
few	TRBV11-2	TRBJ2-7	NA	14	CASSFNPEVGEQYF	TGTGCCAGCAGCTTTAATCCCGAGGTTGGCGAGCAGTACTTC
NA	TRBV5-5	TRBJ2-1	NA	13	CASSLAPVDEQFF	TGTGCCAGCAGCTTGGCCCCGGTGGATGAGCAGTTCTTC
NA	TRBV5-4	TRBJ1-2	TRBD1	14	CASSEGQASGGYTF	TGTGCCAGCAGCGAAGGACAGGCTTCGGGTGGCTACACCTTC
many	TRBV29-1	TRBJ2-1	NA	14	CSVGGPPSNNEQFF	TGCAGCGTTGGGGGACCTCCTAGCAACAATGAGCAGTTCTTC
many	TRBV5-1	TRBJ2-1	NA	16	CASSLRSGSSYNEQFF	TGCGCCAGCAGCTTGCGGTCCGGGAGCTCCTACAATGAGCAGTTCTTC
NA	TRBV7-2	TRBJ2-2	NA	15	CASSLGPGTAGELFF	TGTGCCAGCAGCTTAGGGCCCGGGACCGCCGGGGAGCTGTTTTTT
NA	TRBV29-1	TRBJ2-2	TRBD1	13	CSVVKQGAGELFF	TGCAGCGTTGTAAAACAGGGGGCCGGGGAGCTGTTTTTT
NA	TRBV7-6	TRBJ2-3	TRBD1	16	CASSLTPGQGADTQYF	TGTGCCAGCAGCTTAACCCCGGGACAGGGAGCAGATACGCAGTATTTT
NA	TRBV6-6	TRBJ2-2	TRBD1	13	CASYPGGAGELFF	TGTGCCAGCTATCCAGGGGGTGCCGGGGAGCTGTTTTTT
NA	TRBV6-5	TRBJ2-1	NA	16	CASSYWGTSSYNEQFF	TGTGCCAGCAGTTACTGGGGGACGAGCTCCTACAATGAGCAGTTCTTC
NA	TRBV6-6	TRBJ2-7	TRBD2	17	CASSYRDLAGSYNEQYF	TGTGCCAGCAGTTATCGGGACCTAGCGGGATCCTACAATGAGCAGTACTTC